The rows below give T cell receptor beta chains drawn from one sample of a study of blood T cell repertoires in COVID-19. Repertoires were generated with immunoSEQ multiplex PCR, while TCRdb's copy carries only in-frame clones and drops some. The data show 140,000 to 150,000 clones, roughly 88% seen once. The sample comprised PBMCs or T cells enriched from blood (not recorded which). These receptors all stem from a man aged 50-59 years who had recovered from COVID-19. Both conserved end residues are trimmed from each CDR3. The D gene is left open where the match is weak. Clone sizes are given selectively: once, few, many, or a class where the clone is expanded.

clone_size: -; v_call: TRBV6-6; j_call: TRBJ1-2; d_call: TRBD1; cdr3_aa: ATPGAGGAPNYGYT
clone_size: -; v_call: TRBV4-1; j_call: TRBJ1-4; d_call: -; cdr3_aa: ASSQSTGLFEKLF
clone_size: once; v_call: TRBV9; j_call: TRBJ2-5; d_call: TRBD1; cdr3_aa: ASSPLRGQGRGETQY
clone_size: -; v_call: TRBV19; j_call: TRBJ1-1; d_call: TRBD1; cdr3_aa: ASTLHGGTGPEAF
clone_size: few; v_call: TRBV12-3/TRBV12-4; j_call: TRBJ1-2; d_call: -; cdr3_aa: ASSLESGGYT
clone_size: -; v_call: TRBV6-4; j_call: TRBJ2-5; d_call: -; cdr3_aa: ASSDQRVVVETQY
clone_size: -; v_call: TRBV6-1; j_call: TRBJ1-5; d_call: -; cdr3_aa: ASSETRGGYSNQPQH
clone_size: -; v_call: TRBV15; j_call: TRBJ2-1; d_call: -; cdr3_aa: ATSRSPEARNEQF
clone_size: -; v_call: TRBV11-1; j_call: TRBJ1-1; d_call: TRBD1; cdr3_aa: ASSPRQGAEAF
clone_size: -; v_call: TRBV5-4; j_call: TRBJ2-5; d_call: -; cdr3_aa: ASSFLAPYQETQY
clone_size: -; v_call: TRBV19; j_call: TRBJ1-5; d_call: -; cdr3_aa: ASQRGQLSNQPQH
clone_size: -; v_call: TRBV6-5; j_call: TRBJ1-2; d_call: -; cdr3_aa: ASSYRRKANYGYT
clone_size: -; v_call: TRBV14; j_call: TRBJ1-3; d_call: TRBD1; cdr3_aa: ASSQVYRGPGNTIY
clone_size: -; v_call: TRBV28; j_call: TRBJ1-5; d_call: -; cdr3_aa: ASSLGRGPLQPQH
clone_size: -; v_call: TRBV5-1; j_call: TRBJ2-4; d_call: -; cdr3_aa: ASSLLTGLAKNIQY
clone_size: -; v_call: TRBV15; j_call: TRBJ2-3; d_call: -; cdr3_aa: ATSRATGAVSDTQY
clone_size: -; v_call: TRBV7-2; j_call: TRBJ2-7; d_call: TRBD1; cdr3_aa: ASSLAGTGLREQY